This T cell receptor (beta chain) was sequenced for a study of blood T cell repertoires in COVID-19. Study as a whole: T cells, B-cell-depleted T cells, or PBMCs provided the cDNA or gDNA that served as material.

Measured with immunoSEQ multiplex PCR; TCRdb has only the in-frame clones, and not every one. The data show more than 85,000 clones, over 75% seen once. V dropped 4 bases and J dropped 3; count of bases not matched to a gene: 1. This CDR3 is 14 amino acids long. CDR1 and CDR2 (germline): MGHRA, YSYEKL. The genes are TRBV4-1 and TRBJ2-7; 12 nucleotides align to TRBD2. Sequencing input: peripheral blood. The TCR originated in a man aged 50 to 60 with acute or convalescent COVID-19. The CDR3 region has the DNA TGCGCCAGCAGCCGACTAGCGGGGGACTACGAGCAGTACTTC. It codes for CASSRLAGDYEQYF.